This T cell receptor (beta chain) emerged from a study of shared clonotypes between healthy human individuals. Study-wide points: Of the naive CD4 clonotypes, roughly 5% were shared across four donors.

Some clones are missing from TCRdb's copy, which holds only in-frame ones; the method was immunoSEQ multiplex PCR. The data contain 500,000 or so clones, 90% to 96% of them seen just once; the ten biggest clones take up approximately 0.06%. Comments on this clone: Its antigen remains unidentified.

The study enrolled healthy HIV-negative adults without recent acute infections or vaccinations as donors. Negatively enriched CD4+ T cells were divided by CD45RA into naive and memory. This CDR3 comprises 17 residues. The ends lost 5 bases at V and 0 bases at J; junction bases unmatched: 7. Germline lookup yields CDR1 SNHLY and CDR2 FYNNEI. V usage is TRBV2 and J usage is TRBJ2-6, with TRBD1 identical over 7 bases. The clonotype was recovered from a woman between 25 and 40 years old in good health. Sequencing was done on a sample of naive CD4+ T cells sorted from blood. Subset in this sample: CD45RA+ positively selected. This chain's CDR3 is CASSSGTVGSGANVLTF. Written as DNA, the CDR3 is TGTGCCAGCAGTTCCGGGACAGTGGGCTCTGGGGCCAACGTCCTGACTTTC.